These 6 T cell receptor beta chains share one sample of origin, sequenced in a study of cytomegalovirus exposure and HLA in healthy donors. Use of 60 Vbeta and 13 Jbeta primers characterized the PCR. TCRdb keeps only in-frame clones here, not all; method: immunoSEQ multiplex PCR. The sample yields some 150,000 clones, approximately 80% seen once. The specimen was PBMCs. The receptors were sampled from a woman in her fifties or sixties in good health and CMV-seropositive.

The chain couples TRBV7-2 to TRBJ2-3; TRBD2 is a possible D gene (7 bases). From germline, CDR1 is SGHTA and CDR2 FQGNSA. The CDR3 runs to 16 residues. The ends were cut back, 1 base at V and 2 bases at J, with 13 bases in the middle. In DNA form, the CDR3 reads TGTGCCAGCAGCTTAGTAGGGGGGGGGAACACAGATACGCAGTATTTT. Amino acids: CASSLVGGGNTDTQYF. Filled out from reference TRBV7-2 and TRBJ2-3, the complete variable domain reads GAGVSQSPSNKVTEKGKDVELRCDPISGHTALYWYRQSLGQGLEFLIYFQGNSAPDKSGLPSDRFSAERTGGSVSTLTIQRTQQEDSAVYLCASSLVGGGNTDTQYFGPGTRLTVL.

The rearrangement links TRBV2 to TRBJ1-1, with a tentative D call TRBD1 (6 bases). The CDR3 spans 14 residues. Trimming stripped 5 bases from V and 5 bases from J, with 15 bases between. Per the germline V gene, CDR1 is SNHLY and CDR2 is FYNNEI. The CDR3 sequence: CASSWGGGVTEAFF. The DNA for the CDR3 is TGTGCCAGCAGTTGGGGAGGGGGTGTTACTGAAGCTTTCTTT.

V and J are TRBV5-1 and TRBJ2-1; D uncertain. This CDR3 contains 18 residues. V was trimmed by 0 bases and J by 2 bases, leaving 18 bases between them. CDR1 and CDR2 (germline): SGHRS, YFSETQ. This CDR3 reads CASSLGPVRGIAYNEQFF. The CDR3 DNA reads as TGCGCCAGCAGCTTGGGACCAGTGAGAGGAATCGCCTACAATGAGCAGTTCTTC.

The chain uses TRBV21-1 and TRBJ2-7; TRBD2, the table's D call, was not compared with the DNA. TRBV21-1 is an annotated pseudogene. This CDR3 comprises 17 residues. In nucleotides, the CDR3 is TGTGCCAGCAGCAAAGCGTTCACTAGCGGGAGGGCTTACGAGCAGTACTTC. It translates to CASSKAFTSGRAYEQYF.

This clone was detected only once. This chain joins TRBV29-1 and TRBJ2-7; the match to TRBD1 covers 11 bases. Germline V gene sequence: CDR1 SQVTM, CDR2 ANQGSEA. The CDR3 runs to 12 residues. J lost 5 bases, V lost 7 bases, and 4 bases had no gene match. The CDR3 coding sequence is TGCAGCGCCGGACAGGGGGCGAACGAGCAGTACTTC. Its translation is CSAGQGANEQYF.

Only a few counts were recorded for this clone. J is TRBJ2-1 and V is TRBV19; no firm D call. The CDR3 spans 13 residues. V lost 4 bases and J lost 11, with 15 bases in between. Germline values: CDR1 LNHDA, CDR2 SQIVND (reference sequence). Here the CDR3 reads CASSTPPLVQQFF. The CDR3 coding sequence is TGTGCCAGTAGTACACCGCCCCTAGTCCAGCAGTTCTTC.